The 19 T cell receptor beta chains in this list originate from one sample, sequenced in a study of tumor-infiltrating lymphocytes in primary liver carcinoma. Investigators took RNA and DNA out together from 20-30 mg of unsorted bulk tissue. Researchers generated TCR beta cDNA from about 450 ng of total RNA, relying on a constant-region primer. Researchers made the TCR beta libraries by running three nested multiplex PCR rounds with slightly modified ARM-PCR. The first two PCR rounds used TRBV1-TRBV30 forward primers with a C-beta reverse primer, 9 to 11 cycles each. From the multiplex PCR reads, TCRdb called clonotypes with MiXCR, one entry per CDR3 protein. The sample includes under 110,000 distinct CDR3 sequences, approximately 70% seen only once; the top ten take around 12%. The sequenced sample consisted of liver tumor tissue from sampling region 2. The subset denotes: tumor region T2, inferior pole. The receptors were gathered from an older woman with primary liver carcinoma and hepatitis B virus infection.

To note about this clonotype: This clone may be a read error of a much larger clone one base away. The rearrangement joins TRBV28 to TRBJ2-5, with 13 bases lining up with TRBD2. Germline assignment: CDR1 MDHEN and CDR2 SYDVKM. This CDR3 has 16 residues. CDR3: CASIKAGTSGIETKYF. The CDR3 DNA sequence: TGTGCCAGCATCAAAGCCGGGACTAGCGGGATCGAGACCAAGTACTTC.

This clonotype came up many times. This chain uses TRBV6-2 or TRBV6-3 with TRBJ1-2; possibly TRBD1 for D (5 bases). Trimming stripped 7 bases from V and 2 bases from J, with 14 bases between. In germline, CDR1 is MNHEY, CDR2 SVGEGT. The CDR3 contains 14 residues. CDR3 region: CASKRTTLNYGYTF. In DNA, the CDR3 is TGTGCCAGCAAAAGGACAACCCTAAACTATGGCTACACCTTC.

V is TRBV7-3 and J is TRBJ2-2; D is undetermined. The CDR3 has 14 amino acids. CDR1 is SGHTA and CDR2 is FQGTGA in the germline V gene. Trimming cost V 1 base and J 1 base, with 4 bases left between them. Written as DNA, the CDR3 is TGTGCCAGCAGCTTAAGGGGGAACACCGGGGAGCTGTTTTTT. This encodes CASSLRGNTGELFF. Using reference TRBV7-3 and TRBJ2-2 for the parts outside the CDR3, the full variable domain is GAGVSQTPSNKVTEKGKYVELRCDPISGHTALYWYRQSLGQGPEFLIYFQGTGAADDSGLPNDRFFAVRPEGSVSTLKIQRTERGDSAVYLCASSLRGNTGELFFGEGSRLTVL.

With respect to this clonotype: Since no conserved phenylalanine or tryptophan closes the CDR3, a read error is the likely cause. The chain links TRBV5-1 to TRBJ2-7; the D is unclear. This CDR3 contains 13 residues. Trimming removed 2 bases at V and 7 bases at J, with 13 bases between. Germline V CDR1 and CDR2: SGHRS, YFSETQ. DNA of the CDR3: TGCGCCAGCAGCTTAGGGCTCCAAGTGGAGCAGTACTTA. Protein: CASSLGLQVEQYL.

About this clonotype: A clone one base away is much larger, so this may be a read error. The chain combines TRBV28 with TRBJ1-2; weak D call: TRBD1 (5 bases). Per the germline V gene, CDR1 is MDHEN and CDR2 is SYDVKM. The CDR3 sequence is 12 residues long. CDR3 DNA: TGTGTCAGCAGTGGACAAGTATATGGCTACACCTTC. This codes for CVSSGQVYGYTF.

This clonotype counts as medium-sized. The V and J genes are TRBV11-2 and TRBJ2-7; tentatively, D is TRBD1 (5 bases). V shed 1 base and J shed 5 bases, with 6 bases lying between them. Looked up from germline, CDR1 is SGHAT and CDR2 is FQNNGV. This CDR3 contains 12 residues. CDR3 in DNA: TGTGCCAGCAGCTTAGGGGGCCACGAGCAGTACTTC. It is translated as CASSLGGHEQYF.

A remark on this clonotype: The junction does not match germline at one end; this may be a read error. V gene TRBV11-3 combines with J gene TRBJ2-2; D uncertain. Germline values: CDR1 SGHNT, CDR2 YENEEA. The CDR3 length is 17 residues. CDR3 amino acids: CASSLSRLVGNTGELFF. The CDR3 DNA is TGTGCTAGCAGCTTAAGCAGGCTAGTGGGAAACACCGGGGAGCTGTTTTTT.

The rearrangement uses TRBV10-3 and TRBJ2-4; weak D call: TRBD2 (6 bases). Germline V gene lookup returns CDR1 ENHRY and CDR2 SYGVKD. V was shortened by 4 bases and J by 2 bases, with 12 bases between the two germline ends. This CDR3 has 15 residues. The chain's CDR3 is CAISGRVASKNIQYF. The DNA of the CDR3 is TGTGCCATCAGTGGGAGGGTGGCTTCCAAAAACATTCAGTACTTC.

The chain joins TRBV10-3 to TRBJ2-2; 9 bases fit TRBD1. Per germline, CDR1 ENHRY and CDR2 SYGVKD. The CDR3 runs 14 residues. CDR3 amino acids: CTIRDRDDTGELFF. Written as DNA, the CDR3 is TGTACTATCAGGGACAGGGACGATACCGGGGAGCTGTTTTTT.

As for this clonotype: This could be a read error, since a much larger clone is one nucleotide away. The chain links TRBV6-6 to TRBJ2-3; the match to TRBD2 covers 11 bases. CDR3 length equals 16 residues. V trimming: 5 bases; J trimming: 2 bases; junction bases outside the gene matches: 6. The germline CDR1 and CDR2 sequences are MNHNY and SVGAGI (reference sequence). The CDR3 DNA reads as TGTGCCAGCAGTACAGAGGGACTAGCGGTCACAGATACGCAGTATTTT. It specifies CASSTEGLAVTDTQYF.

The chain employs TRBV6-6 and TRBJ2-3; either TRBD1 or TRBD2 may fit D (5 bases each). The CDR3 sequence is 15 residues long. Per germline, CDR1 MNHNY and CDR2 SVGAGI (reference sequence). V was pared by 10 bases and J by 0 bases, with 17 bases between. The CDR3, as DNA: TGTGCCAACTGCCCCCTAGCAGGGAGCACAGATACGCAGTATTTT. It codes for CANCPLAGSTDTQYF.

The V gene is TRBV5-1, the J gene TRBJ1-4; D remains ambiguous. Deletions cut 5 bases from V and 8 bases from J, with 13 bases between. This CDR3 is built from 13 residues. Germline loops: CDR1 SGHRS, CDR2 YFSETQ. CDR3 DNA: TGCGCCAGCAGAGCAGGAACGGGGGAAAAACTGTTTTTT. It encodes CASRAGTGEKLFF.

To note about this clonotype: A read error may explain this, as a much larger clone is one base away. The CDR3 ends on some other residue instead of the conserved phenylalanine or tryptophan, so this is likely a read error. J is TRBJ2-5 and V is TRBV5-4; 13 bases align to TRBD2. This CDR3 has 15 residues. With V trimmed by 0 bases and J by 6 bases, 2 bases remained unmatched. Germline-derived CDR1 and CDR2 are SGHNT and YYREEE (reference sequence). For the CDR3, the DNA is TGTGCCAGCAGCTTGGGACTAGCGGGAGGACAGACCCAGTACTTG. This gives the protein CASSLGLAGGQTQYL.

The genes are TRBV28 and TRBJ1-6; unclear D gene. Germline V gene lookup returns CDR1 MDHEN and CDR2 SYDVKM. V lost 3 bases to trimming and J lost 8 bases, with 11 bases between them. The CDR3 covers 14 residues. CDR3 sequence reads: CASSFWTEYSPLHF. CDR3 bases: TGTGCCAGCAGTTTTTGGACGGAATATTCACCCCTCCACTTT.

About this clonotype: A read error may explain this, as a much larger clone is one base away. The chain couples TRBV28 to TRBJ2-7; TRBD2 agrees at 12 bases. This CDR3 is built from 16 residues. Germline CDR1 MDHEN, CDR2 SYDVKM. The trim removed 4 bases at V and 0 bases at J, leaving 4 bases unmatched. The CDR3 DNA reads TGTGCCAGCAGTTCCAGGACTAGCGGGGACTCCTACGAGCAGTACTTC. It yields the protein CASSSRTSGDSYEQYF.

In the case of this clonotype: A much more abundant neighbour one base away suggests this may be a read error. The chain joins TRBV5-4 to TRBJ2-1; no firm D call. Per the germline V gene, CDR1 is SGHNT and CDR2 is YYREEE (reference sequence). V was pared by 0 bases and J by 11 bases, with 15 bases between. The CDR3 loop spans 14 amino acids. CDR3 sequence reads: CASSLVSRVRKQFF. The CDR3 DNA reads TGTGCCAGCAGCTTGGTTTCACGGGTTAGGAAGCAGTTCTTC.

The CDR3 region is CASSFWGLTCTSDTQYF. CDR3 DNA sequence: TGTGCCAGCAGCTTTTGGGGACTAACGTGCACGTCAGATACGCAGTATTTT. V and J are TRBV11-2 and TRBJ2-3; 7 bases align to TRBD2. The length of the CDR3 is 17 residues. V gave up 3 bases and J gave up 4 bases; unmatched junction bases: 13. Germline V lookup: CDR1 SGHAT, CDR2 FQNNGV.

A remark on this clonotype: No conserved phenylalanine or tryptophan ends this CDR3, so it is likely a read error. The genes are TRBV29-1 and TRBJ1-4, with 12 bases fitting TRBD1. The CDR3 spans 13 residues. The germline gives CDR1 SQVTM, CDR2 ANQGSEA. The DNA of the CDR3 is TGCAGTGTGGGGACAGGGGGCGATGAAAAACTGTTTTCT. It is translated as CSVGTGGDEKLFS.

This chain links TRBV12-3 or TRBV12-4 with TRBJ2-3; perhaps TRBD2 as D (5 bases). Trimming shortened V by 8 bases and J by 2 bases, and 17 bases separated the two germline ends. The CDR3 runs 15 residues. CDR3 coding DNA: TGTGCCAGCTGTTCTGGGCGACTAACCACAGATACGCAGTATTTT. Its protein is CASCSGRLTTDTQYF.